Below, 18 T cell receptor beta chains from the same sample are listed, as sequenced in a study of blood T cells in healthy people across ages. Primed by a sample-barcoded 5' primer and a J-beta primer mix, a second PCR proceeded for roughly 6 to 12 cycles. Via MiXCR, TCRdb re-called the 5' RACE reads, giving one row per CDR3 protein. In the table there are about 1.1 million distinct CDR3 sequences, roughly two fifths of which are singletons. The sequenced material came from blood. All receptors derive from a man aged 18 to 29 in good health.

This clonotype was seen a few times. The chain combines TRBV20-1 with TRBJ2-3, with a possible D match to TRBD1 (5 bases). Germline CDR1 DFQATT, CDR2 SNEGSKA (reference sequence). The CDR3 loop spans 14 amino acids. Trimming left V 6 bases short and J 0 bases short, with 13 bases between. CDR3 nucleotide sequence: TGCAGTGCCGCCCGGACAACTAGCACAGATACGCAGTATTTT. Residues: CSAARTTSTDTQYF.

CDR3: CASSYRAGEYNEQYF. Written as DNA, the CDR3 is TGTGCCAGCAGTTACCGAGCGGGGGAATACAATGAGCAGTACTTC. This rearrangement joins TRBV6-2 or TRBV6-3 to TRBJ2-1; 8 bases agree with TRBD2. Gene TRBJ2-7 matches the end of the DNA better, so the J call may be wrong. This CDR3 contains 15 residues. Germline CDR1 reads MNHEY; CDR2 reads SVGEGT.

This clonotype was counted only a few times. This chain uses TRBV9 with TRBJ1-1; perhaps TRBD1 as D (5 bases). V was shortened by 3 bases and J by 6 bases, with 15 bases between the two germline ends. Per the germline V gene, CDR1 is SGDLS and CDR2 is YYNGEE. The CDR3 runs 14 residues. CDR3 amino acids: CASSAGTLKAEAFF. CDR3 bases: TGTGCCAGCAGCGCCGGGACCTTAAAAGCTGAAGCTTTCTTT.

The V and J genes are TRBV6-2 or TRBV6-3 and TRBJ1-5; D possibly corresponds to TRBD1 (5 bases). The V and J ends lost 5 bases and 1 base respectively, with 18 bases between them. Per germline, CDR1 MNHEY and CDR2 SVGEGT. This CDR3 is built from 17 residues. The CDR3, as DNA: TGTGCCAGCAGTCGGGTAATGGGGAAGGGGAGCAATCAGCCCCAGCATTTT. Translation: CASSRVMGKGSNQPQHF.

This chain links TRBV14 with TRBJ2-1; D is possibly TRBD1 (6 bases). This CDR3 is built from 11 residues. Trimming left V 6 bases short and J 10 bases short, with 10 bases between. Germline assignment: CDR1 SGHDN and CDR2 FVKESK. In DNA form, the CDR3 reads TGTGCCAGCAGATCAGGGGTGGAGCAGTTCTTC. It is translated as CASRSGVEQFF. The full variable domain, completed using reference TRBV14 and TRBJ2-1, is EAGVTQFPSHSVIEKGQTVTLRCDPISGHDNLYWYRRVMGKEIKFLLHFVKESKQDESGMPNNRFLAERTGGTYSTLKVQPAELEDSGVYFCASRSGVEQFFGPGTRLTVL.

The CDR3 nucleotides read TGCAGTGCTAGGAAAGCGGAAGCCTACAATGAGCAGTTCTTC. As protein: CSARKAEAYNEQFF. J is TRBJ2-1 and V is TRBV20-1; a possible D gene is TRBD2 (5 bases). The germline gives CDR1 DFQATT, CDR2 SNEGSKA (reference sequence). Trimming took 3 bases from V and 2 from J, leaving 11 bases between them. The CDR3 has 14 residues.

The V call is TRBV20-1, the J call TRBJ2-7; 7 bases are shared with TRBD1. The length of the CDR3 is 15 residues. Germline loops: CDR1 DFQATT, CDR2 SNEGSKA (reference sequence). The junction had 7 bases not matched to a gene; V was cut back by 0 bases and J by 2 bases. CDR3 amino acids: CSAREPGQLTYEQYF. The CDR3, as DNA: TGCAGTGCTAGAGAACCGGGACAGCTAACCTACGAGCAGTACTTC.

This clonotype has more than one count but fewer than ten. The chain employs TRBV3-1 and TRBJ1-1; D possibly corresponds to TRBD1 (5 bases). The CDR3 is 14 amino acids. CDR1 and CDR2 from the germline V gene are LGHDT and YNNKEL (reference sequence). Trimming left V 3 bases short and J 5 bases short, with 13 bases between. The CDR3 is CASSQGTAGTEAFF. In DNA form, the CDR3 reads TGTGCCAGCAGCCAGGGAACGGCAGGGACTGAAGCTTTCTTT.

The rearrangement joins TRBV10-3 to TRBJ2-7; the match to TRBD1 covers 8 bases. Germline V gene sequence: CDR1 ENHRY, CDR2 SYGVKD. The CDR3 consists of 14 residues. V dropped 4 bases and J dropped 5; count of bases not matched to a gene: 7. The CDR3 nucleotides read TGTGCCATCAGTGCACAGGGGGTCAAGGACGAGCAGTACTTC. Protein sequence: CAISAQGVKDEQYF.

This clonotype has just a few counts. The J gene is TRBJ1-5, the V gene TRBV7-2; D remains ambiguous. CDR3 length equals 17 residues. Germline CDR1 is SGHTA and CDR2 is FQGNSA. V dropped 5 bases and J dropped 1 base, with 18 bases sitting between them. The CDR3 coding sequence is TGTGCCAGCAGCGAAGGAGGCTTCAGGCGGAGCAATCAGCCCCAGCATTTT. It encodes CASSEGGFRRSNQPQHF.

In its sample, this clonotype was seen a few times. This chain connects TRBV12-3 or TRBV12-4 to TRBJ2-7; D possibly uses TRBD1 or TRBD2 (5 bases each). The CDR3 covers 15 residues. Trimming left V 1 base short and J 3 bases short, with 13 bases between. The CDR3, as DNA: TGTGCCAGCAGTTTAGGTAGAGGGGCATACTACGAGCAGTACTTC. This codes for CASSLGRGAYYEQYF.

V usage is TRBV20-1 and J usage is TRBJ2-5, with D uncertain. Germline CDR1 is DFQATT and CDR2 is SNEGSKA (reference sequence). V was pared by 1 base and J by 5 bases, with 11 bases between. The CDR3 sequence is 13 residues long. The CDR3 sequence: CSARVTSSETQYF. CDR3 nucleotide sequence: TGCAGTGCTAGAGTGACCAGTAGTGAGACCCAGTACTTC.

This clonotype was observed at least ten times. The chain carries TRBV6-5 and TRBJ1-2; no firm D call. The CDR3 sequence is 13 residues long. The ends were cut back, 2 bases at V and 2 bases at J, with 6 bases in the middle. CDR1 is MNHEY and CDR2 is SVGAGI in the germline V gene. The CDR3 DNA sequence: TGTGCCAGCAGTTACGCGTCAAACTATGGCTACACCTTC. Translation: CASSYASNYGYTF.

This clonotype was seen only once. The V gene is TRBV5-6, the J gene TRBJ1-2; D is unresolved. Trimming removed 5 bases at V and 2 bases at J, with 13 bases between. The CDR3 consists of 14 residues. The germline V gene has CDR1 SGHDT and CDR2 YYEEEE. In DNA form, the CDR3 reads TGTGCCAGCAGATCTTTGTGGCAGAACTATGGCTACACCTTC. It codes for CASRSLWQNYGYTF.

The rearrangement joins TRBV4-2 to TRBJ2-1, with TRBD2 identical over 9 bases. The length of the CDR3 is 17 residues. The germline gives CDR1 LGHNA, CDR2 YNFKEQ. The J segment lost 2 bases and the V segment lost 4 bases, leaving 9 bases of the junction unmatched. CDR3 DNA sequence: TGTGCCAGCAGCCCGAATGTCGTAGCGGGGGCCTACAATGAGCAGTTCTTC. Its translation: CASSPNVVAGAYNEQFF.

This clonotype was observed a handful of times. V is TRBV7-9 and J is TRBJ1-2, with D possibly being TRBD1 (5 bases). Germline V gene data show CDR1 as SEHNR and CDR2 as FQNEAQ (reference sequence). V was cut by 5 bases and J by 0 bases, with 13 bases left in between. The CDR3 totals 15 residues. The CDR3 reads CASSPKGEANYGYTF. CDR3 DNA: TGTGCCAGCAGCCCTAAAGGGGAAGCTAACTATGGCTACACCTTC.

The rearrangement links TRBV13 to TRBJ2-1; D uncertain. Per germline, CDR1 PRHDT and CDR2 FYEKMQ (reference sequence). This CDR3 region has 16 residues. The V gene lost 7 bases and the J gene lost 5 bases, with 21 bases spanning the gap. CDR3 sequence reads: CASTSAMGGVDNEQFF. CDR3 coding DNA: TGTGCCAGCACCTCTGCCATGGGTGGAGTGGACAATGAGCAGTTCTTC.

CDR3 DNA: TGTGCCAGCAGCCAAGATCAGTCAGGGGGAAATGGCTACACCTTC. Translated: CASSQDQSGGNGYTF. The rearrangement uses TRBV3-1 and TRBJ1-2; TRBD1 matches at 7 bases. Looked up from germline, CDR1 is LGHDT and CDR2 is YNNKEL (reference sequence). J lost 6 bases, V lost 0 bases, and 7 bases had no gene match. This CDR3 contains 15 residues.